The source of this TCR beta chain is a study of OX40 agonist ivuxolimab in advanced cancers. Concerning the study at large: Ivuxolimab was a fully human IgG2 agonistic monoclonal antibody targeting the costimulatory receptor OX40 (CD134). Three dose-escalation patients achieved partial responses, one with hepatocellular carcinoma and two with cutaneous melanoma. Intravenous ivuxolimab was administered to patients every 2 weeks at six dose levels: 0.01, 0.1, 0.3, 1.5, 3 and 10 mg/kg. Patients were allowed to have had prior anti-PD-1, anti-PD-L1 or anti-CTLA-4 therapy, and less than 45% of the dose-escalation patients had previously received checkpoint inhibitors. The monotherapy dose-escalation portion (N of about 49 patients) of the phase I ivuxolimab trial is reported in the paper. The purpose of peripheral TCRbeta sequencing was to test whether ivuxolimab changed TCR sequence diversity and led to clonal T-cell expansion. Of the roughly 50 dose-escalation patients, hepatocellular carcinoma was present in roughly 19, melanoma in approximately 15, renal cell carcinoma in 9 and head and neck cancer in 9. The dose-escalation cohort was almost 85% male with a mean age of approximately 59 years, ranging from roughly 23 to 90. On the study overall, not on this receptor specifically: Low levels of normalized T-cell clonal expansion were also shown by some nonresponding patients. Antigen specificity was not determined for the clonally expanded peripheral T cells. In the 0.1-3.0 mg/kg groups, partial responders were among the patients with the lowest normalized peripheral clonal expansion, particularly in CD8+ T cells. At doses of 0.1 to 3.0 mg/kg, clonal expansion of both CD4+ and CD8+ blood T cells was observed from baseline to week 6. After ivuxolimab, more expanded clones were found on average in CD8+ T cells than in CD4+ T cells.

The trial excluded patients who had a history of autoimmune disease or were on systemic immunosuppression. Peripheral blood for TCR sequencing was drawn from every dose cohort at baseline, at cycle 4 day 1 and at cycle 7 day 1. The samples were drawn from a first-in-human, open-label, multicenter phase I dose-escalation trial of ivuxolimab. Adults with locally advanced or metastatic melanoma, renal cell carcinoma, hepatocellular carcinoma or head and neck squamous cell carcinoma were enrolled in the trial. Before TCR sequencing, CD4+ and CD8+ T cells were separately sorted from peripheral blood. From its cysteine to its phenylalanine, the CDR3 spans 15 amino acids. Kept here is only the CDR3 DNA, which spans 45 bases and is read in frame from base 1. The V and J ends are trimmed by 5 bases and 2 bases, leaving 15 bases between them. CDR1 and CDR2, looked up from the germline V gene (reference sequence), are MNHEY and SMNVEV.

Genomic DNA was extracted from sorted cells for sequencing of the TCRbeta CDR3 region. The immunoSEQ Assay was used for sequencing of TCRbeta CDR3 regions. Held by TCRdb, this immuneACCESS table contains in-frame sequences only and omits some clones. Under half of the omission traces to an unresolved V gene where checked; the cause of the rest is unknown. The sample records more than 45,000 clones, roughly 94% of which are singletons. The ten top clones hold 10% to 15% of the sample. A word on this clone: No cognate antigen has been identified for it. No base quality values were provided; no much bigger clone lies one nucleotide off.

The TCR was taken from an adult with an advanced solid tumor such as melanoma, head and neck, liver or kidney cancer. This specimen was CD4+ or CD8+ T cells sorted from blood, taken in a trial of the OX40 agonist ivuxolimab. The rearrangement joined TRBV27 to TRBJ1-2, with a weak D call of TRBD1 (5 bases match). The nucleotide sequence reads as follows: TGTGCCAGCAGTCCCGCGGGACGCCTAAACTATGGCTACACCTTC. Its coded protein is CASSPAGRLNYGYTF.